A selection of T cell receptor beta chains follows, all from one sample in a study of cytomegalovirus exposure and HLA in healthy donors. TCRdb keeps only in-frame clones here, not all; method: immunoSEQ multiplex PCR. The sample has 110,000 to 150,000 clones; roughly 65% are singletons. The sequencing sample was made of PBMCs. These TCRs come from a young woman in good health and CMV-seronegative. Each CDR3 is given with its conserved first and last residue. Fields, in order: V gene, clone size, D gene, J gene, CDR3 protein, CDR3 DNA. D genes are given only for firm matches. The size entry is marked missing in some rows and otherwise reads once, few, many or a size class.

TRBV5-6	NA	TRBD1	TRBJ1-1	CASNRDRAMNTEAFF	TGTGCCAGCAACAGAGACAGGGCCATGAACACTGAAGCTTTCTTT
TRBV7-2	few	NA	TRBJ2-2	CASRLIGGTDTGELFF	TGTGCCAGCAGGCTCATCGGAGGGACGGACACCGGGGAGCTGTTTTTT
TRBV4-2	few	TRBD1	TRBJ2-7	CASSQGFEDRNPYEQYF	TGTGCCAGCAGCCAAGGATTCGAGGACAGGAACCCTTACGAGCAGTACTTC
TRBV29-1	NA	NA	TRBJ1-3	CSARLGLGALSGNTIYF	TGCAGCGCACGATTGGGACTCGGGGCGCTCTCTGGAAACACCATATATTTT
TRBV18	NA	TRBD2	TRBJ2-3	CASSPPNELAGGPRSDTQYF	TGTGCCAGCTCACCACCGAATGAGCTAGCGGGAGGGCCGAGATCTGATACGCAGTATTTT
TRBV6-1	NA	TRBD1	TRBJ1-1	CASSGDRSNTEAFF	TGTGCCAGCAGTGGGGACAGGTCTAACACTGAAGCTTTCTTT
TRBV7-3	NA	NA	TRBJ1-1	CASSLGRGNTEAFF	TGTGCCAGCAGTCTCGGTCGGGGGAACACTGAAGCTTTCTTT
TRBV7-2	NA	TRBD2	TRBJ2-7	CASSLALAGGGSYEQYF	TGTGCCAGCAGCTTAGCACTAGCGGGAGGCGGCTCCTACGAGCAGTACTTC
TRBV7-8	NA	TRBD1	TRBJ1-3	CASSSGTGIGNTIYF	TGTGCCAGCAGCTCCGGGACAGGGATAGGAAACACCATATATTTT
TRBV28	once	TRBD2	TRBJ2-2	CASSLWAGTSTTGELFF	TGTGCCAGCAGTTTATGGGCGGGGACTAGCACCACCGGGGAGCTGTTTTTT
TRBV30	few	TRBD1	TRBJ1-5	CAWSSGGRQPQHF	TGTGCCTGGAGTTCAGGGGGCCGGCAGCCCCAGCATTTT
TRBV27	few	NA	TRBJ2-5	CASTPFSRGIRQETQYF	TGTGCCAGCACCCCCTTTTCTCGGGGGATCCGGCAAGAGACCCAGTACTTC
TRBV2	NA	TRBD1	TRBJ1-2	CASSERDRGYGYTF	TGTGCCAGCAGTGAAAGGGACAGGGGCTATGGCTACACCTTC
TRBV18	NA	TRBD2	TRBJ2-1	CASSATGTSNNEQFF	TGTGCCAGCTCAGCTACCGGGACTAGCAATAATGAGCAGTTCTTC
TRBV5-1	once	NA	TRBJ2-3	CASSLGTTLGTDTQYF	TGCGCCAGCAGCTTGGGGACTACTCTGGGAACAGATACGCAGTATTTT
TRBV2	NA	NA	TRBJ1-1	CASSDSPLRTEAFF	TGTGCCAGCAGTGATAGTCCCCTGCGGACTGAAGCTTTCTTT
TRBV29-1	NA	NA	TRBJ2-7	CSVEAPGFYEQYF	TGCAGCGTTGAGGCCCCGGGGTTCTACGAGCAGTACTTC
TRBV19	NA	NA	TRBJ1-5	CASSIGRRSNQPQHF	TGTGCCAGTAGTATAGGGCGGAGGAGCAATCAGCCCCAGCATTTT
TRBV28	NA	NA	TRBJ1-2	CASSLVGGSLAFVDGYTF	TGTGCCAGCAGTTTAGTAGGGGGTAGCTTGGCGTTCGTGGATGGCTACACCTTC
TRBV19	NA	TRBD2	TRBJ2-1	CASAGLAGSYNEQFF	TGTGCCAGTGCGGGACTAGCGGGCTCCTACAATGAGCAGTTCTTC
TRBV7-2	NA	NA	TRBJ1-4	CASSLITAPNEKLFF	TGTGCCAGCAGCTTAATTACAGCTCCTAATGAAAAACTGTTTTTT
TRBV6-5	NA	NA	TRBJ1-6	CASSYSTGFSPLHF	TGTGCCAGCAGTTACTCGACGGGGTTTTCACCCCTCCACTTT
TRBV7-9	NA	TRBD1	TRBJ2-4	CASSLAGDSLAKNIQYF	TGTGCCAGCAGCTTAGCAGGGGACAGTCTAGCCAAAAACATTCAGTACTTC
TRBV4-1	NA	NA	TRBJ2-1	CASSQASVPYNEQFF	TGCGCCAGCAGCCAGGCTAGCGTCCCCTACAATGAGCAGTTCTTC
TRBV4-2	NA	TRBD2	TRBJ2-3	CASSQEVGGARGQYF	TGTGCCAGCAGCCAAGAGGTCGGGGGGGCCCGTGGGCAGTATTTT
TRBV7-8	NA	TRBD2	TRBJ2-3	CASRRLAGGQDTQYF	TGTGCCAGCAGGCGACTAGCGGGAGGCCAAGATACGCAGTATTTT
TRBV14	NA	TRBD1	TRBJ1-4	CASSADRGVEKLFF	TGTGCCAGCAGCGCGGACAGGGGAGTTGAAAAACTGTTTTTT
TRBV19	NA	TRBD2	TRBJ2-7	CASSIGLRGYEQYF	TGTGCCAGTAGTATAGGGTTGCGGGGGTACGAGCAGTACTTC
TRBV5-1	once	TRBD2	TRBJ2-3	CASSLGLAGALNADTQYF	TGCGCCAGCAGCTTGGGCCTAGCGGGGGCCCTGAACGCAGATACGCAGTATTTT
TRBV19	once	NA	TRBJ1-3	CASSLRSGNTIYF	TGTGCCAGTAGTCTCCGCAGTGGAAACACCATATATTTT
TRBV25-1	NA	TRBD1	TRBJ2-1	CASRGDRGNNEQFF	TGTGCCAGCAGGGGGGACAGGGGCAACAATGAGCAGTTCTTC
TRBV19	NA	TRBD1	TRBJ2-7	CASSTGTESGEQYF	TGTGCCAGTAGTACCGGGACAGAATCGGGCGAGCAGTACTTC
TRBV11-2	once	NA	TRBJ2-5	CASSLVRGGAETQYF	TGTGCCAGCAGCTTAGTAAGGGGGGGCGCCGAGACCCAGTACTTC